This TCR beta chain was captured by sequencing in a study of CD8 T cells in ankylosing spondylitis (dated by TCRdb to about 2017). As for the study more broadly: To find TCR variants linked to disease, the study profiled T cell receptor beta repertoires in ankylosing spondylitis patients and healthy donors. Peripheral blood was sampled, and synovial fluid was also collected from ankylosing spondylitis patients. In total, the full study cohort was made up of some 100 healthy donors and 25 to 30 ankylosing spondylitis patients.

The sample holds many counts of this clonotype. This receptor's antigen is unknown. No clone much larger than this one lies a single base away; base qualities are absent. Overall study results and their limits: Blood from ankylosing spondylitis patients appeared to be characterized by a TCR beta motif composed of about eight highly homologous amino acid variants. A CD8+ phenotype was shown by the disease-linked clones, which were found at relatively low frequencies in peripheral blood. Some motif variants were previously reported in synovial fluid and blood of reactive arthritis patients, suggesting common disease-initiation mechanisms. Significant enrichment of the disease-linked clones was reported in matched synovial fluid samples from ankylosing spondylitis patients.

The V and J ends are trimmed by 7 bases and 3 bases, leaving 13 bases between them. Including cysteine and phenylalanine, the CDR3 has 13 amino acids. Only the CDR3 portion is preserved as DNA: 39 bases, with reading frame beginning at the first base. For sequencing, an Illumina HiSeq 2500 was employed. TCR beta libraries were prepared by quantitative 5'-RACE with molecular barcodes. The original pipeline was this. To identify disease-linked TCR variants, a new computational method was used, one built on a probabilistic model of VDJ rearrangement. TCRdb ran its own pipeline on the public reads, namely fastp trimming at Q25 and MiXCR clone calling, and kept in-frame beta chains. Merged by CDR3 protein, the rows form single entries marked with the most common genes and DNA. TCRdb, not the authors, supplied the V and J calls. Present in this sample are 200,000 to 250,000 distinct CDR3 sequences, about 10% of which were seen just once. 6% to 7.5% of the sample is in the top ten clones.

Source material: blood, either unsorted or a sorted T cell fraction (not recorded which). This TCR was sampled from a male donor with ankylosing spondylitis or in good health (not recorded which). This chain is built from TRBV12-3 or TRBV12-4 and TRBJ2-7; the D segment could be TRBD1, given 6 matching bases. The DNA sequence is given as TGTGCCAGCAAACGGGACACTAACTACGAGCAGTACTTC. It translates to CASKRDTNYEQYF.